This T cell receptor (beta chain) emerged from a study of blood T cells in healthy people across ages. This clonotype turned up a few times. The V gene's germline CDR1 is SQVTM and CDR2 ANQGSEA. V lost 0 bases and J lost 5, with 16 bases in between. This CDR3 comprises 15 residues. Sample-barcoded 5' priming and a J-beta primer mix drove a second PCR of roughly 6 to 12 cycles. Each CDR3 protein gets one entry after TCRdb re-called the 5' RACE reads with MiXCR. The data contain about 540,000 distinct CDR3 sequences, less than 25% of them singletons. This sample was shared with a second study, whose subject was T cells of mothers and their children. That source adds: The authors added sample barcodes and 2-4 random nucleotides using the M1S primer of the second PCR. Every mother produced more than 9.5 million TCR beta CDR3 reads, whereas every child provided 2.5 million to 3.5 million. Detection of persistent microchimeric T cell clones did not occur.

The chain has TRBV29-1 and TRBJ1-1, with D uncertain. The receptor's source is a boy younger than 18 in good health. The source material was blood. The CDR3 sequence is CSVEDMAAERTEAFF. The CDR3 nucleotides are TGCAGCGTTGAAGATATGGCCGCGGAACGGACTGAAGCTTTCTTT.